Listed below are T cell receptor beta chains from one sample, sequenced in a study of CD8 T cells in Susac syndrome. TCRdb itself ran the immunoSEQ multiplex PCR reads through MiXCR, one entry per CDR3 protein. The sample includes over 100,000 distinct CDR3 sequences, roughly 95% seen only once; the top ten take less than 0.15%. Sequenced: CD4+ T cells from PBMCs. The source is a human donor with Susac syndrome. The CDR3 runs from the conserved cysteine through the conserved F or W. Fields, in order: J gene, V gene, clone size, CDR3 protein. Not every row has a clone size; where given, it reads once, few, many or a size class.

J: TRBJ2-4
V: TRBV12-3/TRBV12-4
size: once
CDR3: CASSFSGRDKNIQYF

J: TRBJ2-2
V: TRBV7-2
size: -
CDR3: CASSLALAGSGELFF

J: TRBJ2-3
V: TRBV29-1
size: -
CDR3: CSVLAAGGTDTQYF

J: TRBJ1-5
V: TRBV5-1
size: -
CDR3: CASSLGDSNRQPQHF

J: TRBJ2-5
V: TRBV5-8
size: -
CDR3: CASSKDGTARETQYF

J: TRBJ2-2
V: TRBV28
size: once
CDR3: CASRFNTGELFF

J: TRBJ2-7
V: TRBV9
size: -
CDR3: CASSPTGRNEQYF

J: TRBJ2-1
V: TRBV5-4
size: -
CDR3: CASSLERRDEQFF

J: TRBJ2-1
V: TRBV24-1
size: -
CDR3: CATSDSTSGRAGYNEQFF

J: TRBJ2-2
V: TRBV29-1
size: -
CDR3: CSGGGMNTGELFF

J: TRBJ1-1
V: TRBV28
size: -
CDR3: CASSLAGARNTEAFF

J: TRBJ2-5
V: TRBV28
size: -
CDR3: CASRGGTRETQYF

J: TRBJ2-7
V: TRBV18
size: -
CDR3: CASSGGMEVNEQYF

J: TRBJ2-5
V: TRBV20-1
size: -
CDR3: CSARGQGRRQETQYF

J: TRBJ2-1
V: TRBV2
size: -
CDR3: CAGKELAGKNEQFF

J: TRBJ2-2
V: TRBV5-4
size: -
CDR3: CASSSGPSNTGELFF

J: TRBJ2-5
V: TRBV7-9
size: -
CDR3: CASSLGVAGGLGETQYF

J: TRBJ1-2
V: TRBV5-1
size: once
CDR3: CASSVTGTEMANTF

J: TRBJ1-1
V: TRBV5-1
size: -
CDR3: CASRSTGVENTEAFF

J: TRBJ1-5
V: TRBV30
size: -
CDR3: CAWSPGHSDQPQHF

J: TRBJ1-1
V: TRBV2
size: -
CDR3: CASRGSQGRAFF

J: TRBJ1-1
V: TRBV12-3/TRBV12-4
size: -
CDR3: CASSRGPNTEAFF

J: TRBJ2-5
V: TRBV20-1
size: -
CDR3: CSATRPTGGQETQYF